A selection of T cell receptor beta chains follows, all from one sample in a study of T cell responses to AZD1222 COVID-19 vaccine. Here immunoSEQ multiplex PCR was the method, and the copy in TCRdb shows in-frame clones only, minus some. The table records 63,000 or so clones, around 86% of them present only once. The sample here was peripheral blood, taken on day 0 of AZD1222 vaccination. The receptors here all came from an adult in good health. CDR3s include the opening cysteine and the closing phenylalanine or tryptophan. The D gene is left open where the match is weak. Expanded clones get a size class; other rows say once, few or many, or leave the size out.

TRBJ1-1	-	-	TRBV11-1	CASSHGGKGATEAFF	TGTGCCAGCAGCCACGGCGGCAAAGGGGCCACTGAAGCTTTCTTT
TRBJ1-2	-	-	TRBV5-1	CASSLGLLAVYGYTF	TGCGCCAGCAGCTTGGGTCTTCTCGCGGTCTATGGCTACACCTTC
TRBJ1-2	-	-	TRBV5-4	CASSSWARNYGYTF	TGTGCCAGCAGCTCCTGGGCCCGAAACTATGGCTACACCTTC
TRBJ2-5	once	-	TRBV5-4	CASSLGGAVGIETQYF	TGTGCCAGCAGCTTGGGTGGAGCGGTGGGTATTGAGACCCAGTACTTC
TRBJ1-5	-	-	TRBV5-6	CASSLKTAGVGGNQPQHF	TGTGCCAGCAGCTTGAAGACAGCTGGGGTAGGTGGCAATCAGCCCCAGCATTTT
TRBJ2-7	-	TRBD2	TRBV3-1/TRBV3-2	CASSQEGTSGMAGHEQYF	TGTGCCAGCAGCCAAGAAGGGACTAGCGGGATGGCTGGGCACGAGCAGTACTTC
TRBJ2-7	-	-	TRBV30	CAWSRIPGNGNEQYF	TGTGCCTGGAGTAGAATACCAGGGAATGGCAACGAGCAGTACTTC
TRBJ2-3	-	TRBD2	TRBV7-9	CASSSRRLAGGHSDTQYF	TGTGCCAGCAGCTCACGCAGACTAGCGGGGGGGCACTCGGATACGCAGTATTTT
TRBJ2-3	-	TRBD1	TRBV28	CASRGTGRSIASTDTQYF	TGTGCCAGCAGGGGGACAGGGCGGAGTATCGCTAGCACAGATACGCAGTATTTT
TRBJ2-7	few	TRBD1	TRBV7-9	CASSLEAGGRGEQYF	TGTGCCAGCAGCTTAGAGGCAGGGGGAAGAGGTGAGCAGTACTTC
TRBJ2-2	once	-	TRBV11-3	CASSLDPRAALRGELFF	TGTGCCAGCAGCTTAGACCCCAGAGCCGCCTTACGGGGGGAGCTGTTTTTT
TRBJ2-2	-	-	TRBV18	CASSPRAIANTGELFF	TGTGCCAGCTCACCCAGGGCTATCGCGAACACCGGGGAGCTGTTTTTT
TRBJ1-1	-	-	TRBV27	CASSFWGMDTEAFF	TGTGCCAGCAGTTTTTGGGGTATGGACACTGAAGCTTTCTTT
TRBJ2-1	-	-	TRBV7-2	CASSLAGSRGAYNEQFF	TGTGCCAGCAGCTTAGCGGGGAGTCGGGGGGCGTACAATGAGCAGTTCTTC
TRBJ1-6	-	-	TRBV25-1	CASSELGISPLHF	TGTGCCAGCAGTGAATTAGGCATTTCACCCCTCCACTTT
TRBJ2-7	-	-	TRBV21-1	CASSSPKGKGRKTSPEQYF	TGTGCCAGCAGCAGCCCCAAGGGGAAGGGGCGAAAAACGAGCCCCGAGCAGTACTTC
TRBJ2-5	-	TRBD2	TRBV3-1/TRBV3-2	CASSQDGGKETQYF	TGTGCCAGCAGCCAAGACGGGGGGAAAGAGACCCAGTACTTC
TRBJ1-5	few	-	TRBV7-2	CASSLDGGSFNQPQHF	TGTGCCAGCAGCTTAGATGGAGGTAGTTTCAATCAGCCCCAGCATTTT
TRBJ2-7	-	-	TRBV19	CASSISAGSYEQYF	TGTGCCAGTAGTATATCCGCAGGGTCGTACGAGCAGTACTTC
TRBJ1-6	-	-	TRBV9	CASSAQSSYNSPLHF	TGTGCCAGCAGCGCACAGAGCTCCTATAATTCACCCCTCCACTTT
TRBJ2-4	many	-	TRBV2	CASREDAVAKNIQYF	TGTGCCAGCAGGGAAGACGCCGTAGCCAAAAACATTCAGTACTTC
TRBJ1-5	-	TRBD1	TRBV24-1	CATRDRSGTQHF	TGTGCCACCAGGGACAGGTCCGGGACCCAGCATTTT
TRBJ1-4	-	-	TRBV10-3	CAISESTQSDEKLFF	TGTGCCATCAGTGAGTCGACCCAGAGCGATGAAAAACTGTTTTTT
TRBJ1-1	-	-	TRBV7-3	CASSLKVKGENTEAFF	TGTGCCAGCAGCTTAAAAGTTAAAGGGGAGAACACTGAAGCTTTCTTT
TRBJ2-7	-	TRBD2	TRBV6-4	CASSDSRTSCLVYEQYF	TGTGCCAGCAGTGACTCAAGGACTAGCTGTCTCGTCTACGAGCAGTACTTC
TRBJ2-5	-	-	TRBV18	CASSPLSQGSGTQYF	TGTGCCAGCTCACCACTTTCCCAGGGAAGTGGGACCCAGTACTTC
TRBJ1-5	once	TRBD1	TRBV9	CASSAPTDRERDQPQHF	TGTGCCAGCAGCGCACCAACAGACAGGGAGAGGGATCAGCCCCAGCATTTT
TRBJ1-2	-	-	TRBV28	CASSWSSGYTF	TGTGCCAGCAGTTGGAGTTCTGGCTACACCTTC
TRBJ1-4	-	-	TRBV28	CASRMVGSLEKLFF	TGTGCCAGCAGGATGGTGGGCAGCCTTGAAAAACTGTTTTTT
TRBJ2-7	-	-	TRBV3-1/TRBV3-2	CASSPLRRSYEQYF	TGTGCCAGCAGCCCCTTGAGACGGAGCTACGAGCAGTACTTC
TRBJ2-1	-	-	TRBV7-9	CASRARGQYNEQFF	TGTGCCAGCAGAGCTCGAGGGCAGTACAATGAGCAGTTCTTC
TRBJ2-3	-	-	TRBV6-5	CASSLGGPGDTQYF	TGTGCCAGCAGTCTGGGGGGGCCTGGAGATACGCAGTATTTT
TRBJ1-2	-	TRBD1	TRBV19	CAIRDRVDYGYTF	TGTGCCATCAGGGACAGGGTGGACTATGGCTACACCTTC
TRBJ1-2	-	-	TRBV2	CASNEGGSGGYTF	TGTGCCAGCAACGAAGGGGGATCGGGAGGCTACACCTTC
TRBJ1-1	-	-	TRBV30	CAWSFSKALEAFF	TGTGCCTGGAGTTTTTCGAAGGCGCTTGAAGCTTTCTTT
TRBJ1-4	-	TRBD1	TRBV9	CASSAGQLNEKLFF	TGTGCCAGCAGCGCGGGACAGCTAAATGAAAAACTGTTTTTT
TRBJ1-4	-	-	TRBV2	CASRGELVEKLFF	TGTGCCAGCCGGGGGGAGCTCGTCGAAAAACTGTTTTTT
TRBJ1-3	-	-	TRBV18	CASSRLVGNTIYF	TGTGCCAGCTCACGTCTGGTGGGGAACACCATATATTTT
TRBJ2-7	-	-	TRBV5-8	CASSFDSRGSYEQYF	TGTGCCAGCAGCTTCGACTCCCGCGGCTCCTACGAGCAGTACTTC
TRBJ1-4	once	-	TRBV5-1	CASSLDTNEKLFF	TGCGCCAGCAGCTTGGACACTAATGAAAAACTGTTTTTT
TRBJ2-1	-	-	TRBV7-3	CASSSYRSGEQFF	TGTGCCAGCAGCTCTTATAGATCGGGTGAGCAGTTCTTC
TRBJ1-5	once	-	TRBV9	CASSPDSWSNQPQHF	TGTGCCAGCAGCCCCGATTCTTGGAGCAATCAGCCCCAGCATTTT
TRBJ1-2	-	-	TRBV2	CASEQGFDYGYTF	TGTGCCAGTGAACAGGGTTTCGACTATGGCTACACCTTC
TRBJ2-3	-	TRBD2	TRBV7-3	CASSSAGHSTDTQYF	TGTGCCAGCAGTTCAGCGGGGCACAGCACAGATACGCAGTATTTT
TRBJ2-1	-	TRBD2	TRBV29-1	CSVRTGLAGAEGQFF	TGCAGCGTCCGAACCGGACTAGCGGGGGCCGAGGGGCAGTTCTTC
TRBJ1-2	once	TRBD1	TRBV19	CASSMTGVDGYTF	TGTGCCAGTAGTATGACAGGGGTGGATGGCTACACCTTC
TRBJ1-5	-	-	TRBV18	CASSRSAGQPQHF	TGTGCCAGCTCACGTTCAGCGGGTCAGCCCCAGCATTTT
TRBJ2-1	-	-	TRBV9	CASSPDPRGMFNEQFF	TGTGCCAGCAGCCCCGACCCGAGGGGGATGTTCAATGAGCAGTTCTTC
TRBJ1-2	-	-	TRBV12-3/TRBV12-4	CASSSGPNYGYTF	TGTGCCAGCAGTTCGGGACCTAACTATGGCTACACCTTC
TRBJ1-1	once	-	TRBV5-4	CASSPRVDTEAFF	TGTGCCAGCAGCCCAAGGGTGGACACTGAAGCTTTCTTT
TRBJ2-1	-	-	TRBV5-1	CASSLDRAPNEQFF	TGCGCCAGCAGCTTGGACAGGGCCCCTAATGAGCAGTTCTTC
TRBJ2-3	-	-	TRBV5-8	CASSLGGGHPNTDTQYF	TGTGCCAGCAGCTTGGGGGGGGGACACCCCAACACAGATACGCAGTATTTT